The 24 T cell receptor beta chains below come from one sample, sequenced in a study of blood T cell repertoires in COVID-19. The repertoire was sequenced with immunoSEQ multiplex PCR; TCRdb's copy has only in-frame clones and lacks some. The sample contains approximately 82,000 clones, almost 95% of which appear only once. The material sequenced was peripheral blood. These receptors all come from a woman aged 55-69 years with active COVID-19.

This chain joins TRBV5-1 and TRBJ2-1; D perhaps matches TRBD1 (5 bases). The CDR3 loop spans 15 amino acids. Germline V lookup: CDR1 SGHRS, CDR2 YFSETQ. V lost 4 bases to trimming and J lost 4 bases, with 15 bases between them. The CDR3 reads CASSVQEPLYNEQFF. For the CDR3, the DNA is TGCGCCAGCAGCGTACAGGAGCCACTTTACAATGAGCAGTTCTTC.

The chain carries TRBV3-1 (or the pseudogene TRBV3-2) and TRBJ2-1, with D perhaps TRBD1 (5 bases). There are 16 residues in the CDR3. V was trimmed by 4 bases and J by 3 bases, leaving 16 bases between them. Germline assignment: CDR1 LGHDT and CDR2 YNNKEL (reference sequence). This CDR3 reads CASSRPAGHRYNEQFF. In DNA, the CDR3 is TGTGCCAGCAGCCGACCAGCAGGACACCGCTACAATGAGCAGTTCTTC.

This clone has a single count. The V and J genes are TRBV4-1 and TRBJ1-5, with 8 bases identical to TRBD1. The V gene end was trimmed by 1 base and the J gene end by 5 bases; junction bases not matched to a gene: 4. From germline, CDR1 is MGHRA and CDR2 YSYEKL. The CDR3 length is 15 residues. The CDR3 sequence: CASSQGVQGDQPQHF. DNA for the CDR3: TGCGCCAGCAGCCAAGGGGTACAGGGGGATCAGCCCCAGCATTTT.

V and J are TRBV25-1 and TRBJ1-3; a possible D gene is TRBD1 (6 bases). V lost 3 bases and J 4 bases, leaving 10 bases between the germline ends. Germline values: CDR1 MGHDK, CDR2 SYGVNS. This CDR3 contains 14 residues. The CDR3 bases are TGTGCCAGCAGTGAGGCAGGGGCAGGAAACACCATATATTTT. It yields the protein CASSEAGAGNTIYF. The entire variable domain, with the rest obtained from reference TRBV25-1 and TRBJ1-3, is as follows: EADIYQTPRYLVIGTGKKITLECSQTMGHDKMYWYQQDPGMELHLIHYSYGVNSTEKGDLSSESTVSRIRTEHFPLTLESARPSHTSQYLCASSEAGAGNTIYFGEGSWLTVV.

The CDR3 bases are TGTGCCAGCGGGTCCGGGACAGGGGGCCATGAGCAGTTCTTC. Amino acid sequence: CASGSGTGGHEQFF. The chain joins TRBV28 to TRBJ2-1, with 12 positions matching TRBD1. There are 14 residues in the CDR3. Unmatched junction bases numbered 7, after V lost 8 bases and J lost 8 bases. Germline CDR1 MDHEN, CDR2 SYDVKM.

The chain carries TRBV2 and TRBJ2-1, with D maybe TRBD2 (6 bases). The ends were cut back, 0 bases at V and 5 bases at J, with 11 bases in the middle. Per the germline V gene, CDR1 is SNHLY and CDR2 is FYNNEI. The CDR3 consists of 15 residues. The CDR3 nucleotides are TGTGCCAGCAGTGAAGCGGGACTTAAGAACAATGAGCAGTTCTTC. This encodes CASSEAGLKNNEQFF.

The V and J genes are TRBV10-1 and TRBJ2-1, with D maybe TRBD2 (7 bases). Germline V gives CDR1 WNHNN, CDR2 SYGVQD (reference sequence). The germline V and J ends were trimmed by 3 bases and 5 bases, with 11 bases remaining between them. The CDR3 extends over 14 amino acids. This CDR3 reads CASSDRGADNEQFF. The CDR3 nucleotides are TGCGCCAGCAGTGATCGGGGGGCCGACAATGAGCAGTTCTTC.

The chain carries TRBV7-9 and TRBJ1-1; the D is unclear. The CDR3 loop spans 13 amino acids. Trimming left V 5 bases short and J 6 bases short, with 13 bases between. Germline CDR1 is SEHNR and CDR2 is FQNEAQ (reference sequence). For the CDR3, the DNA is TGTGCCAGCAGCCCCCTATCATCTTCTGAAGCTTTCTTT. Translating it yields CASSPLSSSEAFF.

The V call is TRBV7-2, the J call TRBJ2-3; the D gene is possibly TRBD1 (6 bases). Trimming took off 8 bases at V and 5 bases at J, with 20 bases between the two ends. This CDR3 is built from 15 residues. Germline lookup yields CDR1 SGHTA and CDR2 FQGNSA. CDR3 residues: CASGSRGRGIDTQYF. The CDR3 region has the DNA TGTGCCAGCGGATCCCGCGGCAGGGGAATAGATACGCAGTATTTT.

This rearrangement joins TRBV7-6 to TRBJ2-3, with D perhaps matching TRBD2 (6 bases). Trimming left V 6 bases short and J 2 bases short, with 15 bases between. The CDR3 is made up of 15 amino acids. The germline CDR1 and CDR2 sequences are SGHVS and FNYEAQ. CDR3 residues: CASSLGGPYTDTQYF. Written as DNA, the CDR3 is TGTGCCAGCAGTTTGGGGGGACCTTACACAGATACGCAGTATTTT. Full variable domain (missing parts from reference TRBV7-6 and TRBJ2-3): GAGVSQSPRYKVTKRGQDVALRCDPISGHVSLYWYRQALGQGPEFLTYFNYEAQQDKSGLPNDRFSAERPEGSISTLTIQRTEQRDSAMYRCASSLGGPYTDTQYFGPGTRLTVL.

This chain joins TRBV19 and TRBJ2-1; D unclear. The germline gives CDR1 LNHDA, CDR2 SQIVND (reference sequence). CDR3 length equals 13 residues. The V end lost 3 bases, the J end lost 5 bases, and 8 bases lay between the germline ends. The CDR3: CASSISRDNEQFF. CDR3 nucleotides: TGTGCCAGTAGTATCTCCCGAGACAATGAGCAGTTCTTC.

This clone was seen once. J is TRBJ2-5 and V is TRBV18; 8 bases are shared with TRBD1. Germline V CDR1 and CDR2: KGHSH, LQKENI. V was clipped by 3 bases and J by 5 bases; unmatched bases: 11. The CDR3 is 16 residues long. CDR3 in DNA: TGTGCCAGCTCACCGTCTGCTCAGGGGGCTGGGGAGACCCAGTACTTC. Translation: CASSPSAQGAGETQYF. The full variable domain, rest sourced from reference TRBV18 and TRBJ2-5, is NAGVMQNPRHLVRRRGQEARLRCSPMKGHSHVYWYRQLPEEGLKFMVYLQKENIIDESGMPKERFSAEFPKEGPSILRIQQVVRGDSAAYFCASSPSAQGAGETQYFGPGTRLLVL.

V and J are TRBV4-2 and TRBJ2-7, with 7 bases identical to TRBD2. CDR3 length equals 14 residues. V was pared by 4 bases and J by 2 bases, with 5 bases of the junction left unmatched. The germline V gene encodes CDR1 LGHNA and CDR2 YNFKEQ. The CDR3 nucleotides are TGTGCCAGCAGCCTCCAGAGCGGGACCTACGAGCAGTACTTC. Residues: CASSLQSGTYEQYF.

This chain links TRBV7-2 with TRBJ2-1; D call uncertain. The CDR3 has 11 amino acids. Per germline, CDR1 SGHTA and CDR2 FQGNSA. V shed 5 bases and J shed 12 bases, with 11 bases lying between them. DNA of the CDR3: TGTGCCAGCAGCCTTCACATTGGGCAGTTCTTC. Amino acids: CASSLHIGQFF.

The chain joins TRBV5-4 to TRBJ1-2; D not resolved. Germline V CDR1 and CDR2: SGHNT, YYREEE (reference sequence). V lost 1 base to trimming and J lost 0 bases, with 7 bases between them. The CDR3 has 14 residues. The DNA of the CDR3 is TGTGCCAGCAGCTTGCCGGGAGCTAACTATGGCTACACCTTC. It is translated as CASSLPGANYGYTF.

V is TRBV30 and J is TRBJ2-6; unclear D gene. Germline V lookup: CDR1 GTSNPN, CDR2 SVGIG (reference sequence). The CDR3 sequence is 17 residues long. V was trimmed by 0 bases and J by 2 bases, leaving 14 bases between them. CDR3 sequence: CAWSVAVRPAGANVLTF. As DNA, the CDR3 is TGTGCCTGGAGTGTCGCGGTGCGGCCCGCTGGGGCCAACGTCCTGACTTTC.

The rearrangement links TRBV5-1 to TRBJ1-1; D gene unclear. This CDR3 has 15 residues. Germline V gene data show CDR1 as SGHRS and CDR2 as YFSETQ. The ends were cut back, 0 bases at V and 2 bases at J, with 11 bases in the middle. CDR3 residues: CASSLVGILNTEAFF. The CDR3 bases are TGCGCCAGCAGCTTGGTCGGGATTCTTAACACTGAAGCTTTCTTT.

This sequence joins TRBV18 and TRBJ2-3; perhaps TRBD2 as D (5 bases). V dropped 6 bases and J dropped 6 bases, with 13 bases sitting between them. Per germline, CDR1 KGHSH and CDR2 LQKENI. CDR3 length: 13 amino acids. CDR3 region: CASSPGNQDTQYF. The CDR3 nucleotides are TGTGCCAGCTCCCCCGGGAATCAGGATACGCAGTATTTT.

The chain uses TRBV27 and TRBJ2-7; D remains unclear. The CDR3 is made up of 12 amino acids. Germline V gives CDR1 MNHEY, CDR2 SMNVEV (reference sequence). V was shortened by 6 bases and J by 5 bases, with 11 bases between the two germline ends. The CDR3 DNA sequence: TGTGCCAGCAGCAGAACAGAAAACGAGCAGTACTTC. Translating it yields CASSRTENEQYF.

J is TRBJ2-3 and V is TRBV6-4, with D possibly TRBD2 on 5 matching bases. The length of the CDR3 is 14 residues. Trimming removed 3 bases from V and 2 bases from J, with 9 bases in between. CDR1 is MRHNA and CDR2 is SNTAGT in the germline V gene. CDR3 sequence (DNA): TGTGCCAGCAGTGAGAGCGGCCCCACAGATACGCAGTATTTT. Amino acid sequence: CASSESGPTDTQYF.

This sequence joins TRBV4-1 and TRBJ1-4, with TRBD1 identical over 8 bases. The germline V gene encodes CDR1 MGHRA and CDR2 YSYEKL. The CDR3 length is 16 residues. V lost 4 bases, J lost 8 bases, and 12 bases stayed unmatched. CDR3 amino acids: CASSPSDRAEGEKLFF. The CDR3 nucleotides read TGCGCCAGCAGCCCTTCGGACAGGGCAGAAGGAGAAAAACTGTTTTTT.

The rearrangement links TRBV24-1 to TRBJ2-1, with 10 bases lining up with TRBD1. This CDR3 comprises 17 residues. Germline loops: CDR1 KGHDR, CDR2 SFDVKD. V lost 1 base, J lost 0 bases, and 2 bases stayed unmatched. As DNA, the CDR3 is TGTGCCACCAGTGATTTCGGACAGGGGGGCTCCTACAATGAGCAGTTCTTC. This sequence encodes CATSDFGQGGSYNEQFF.

V and J are TRBV10-2 and TRBJ1-4, with 8 positions matching TRBD1. The germline gives CDR1 WSHSY, CDR2 SAAADI. Trimming cost V 9 bases and J 7 bases; bases outside gene matches: 7. This CDR3 spans 13 amino acids. The CDR3 reads CASSRGLGEKLFF. The CDR3 bases are TGCGCCAGTTCCAGGGGGCTCGGTGAAAAACTGTTTTTT.

V is TRBV27 and J is TRBJ2-1, with D possibly matching TRBD2 (5 bases). The V and J ends lost 5 bases and 5 bases respectively, with 16 bases between them. CDR3 length equals 15 residues. Per the germline V gene, CDR1 is MNHEY and CDR2 is SMNVEV (reference sequence). CDR3 sequence (DNA): TGTGCCAGCAGTCCTCCAATGGAGGTAAACAATGAGCAGTTCTTC. As protein: CASSPPMEVNNEQFF.